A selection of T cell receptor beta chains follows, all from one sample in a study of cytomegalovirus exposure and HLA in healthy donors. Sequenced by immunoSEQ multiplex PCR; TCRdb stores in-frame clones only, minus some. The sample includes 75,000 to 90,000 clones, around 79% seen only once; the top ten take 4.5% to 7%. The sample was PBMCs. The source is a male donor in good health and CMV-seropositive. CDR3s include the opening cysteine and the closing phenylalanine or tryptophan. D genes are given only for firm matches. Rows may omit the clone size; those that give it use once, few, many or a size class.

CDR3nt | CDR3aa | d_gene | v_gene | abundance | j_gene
TGCGCCAGCAGCTTGGACAGGGCCTTTCAAAACGAGCAGTACTTC | CASSLDRAFQNEQYF | . | TRBV5-1 | . | TRBJ2-7
TGCAGCGTCGGCCAGGGCCAACTTAATGAAAAACTGTTTTTT | CSVGQGQLNEKLFF | . | TRBV29-1 | . | TRBJ1-4
TGTGCCAGCAGCTTATTATTGCGACAGAACTATGGCTACACCTTC | CASSLLLRQNYGYTF | . | TRBV7-9 | . | TRBJ1-2
TGCGCCAGCAGTACACAGGGTGTACAGAGCACCATATATTTT | CASSTQGVQSTIYF | . | TRBV10-2 | . | TRBJ1-3
TGTGCCAGCAGTTTATGGGGCCTTTTGGGCACGTCGAACACTGAAGCTTTCTTT | CASSLWGLLGTSNTEAFF | . | TRBV28 | few | TRBJ1-1
TGTGCCATCTTTCTAGGTTACTATGGCTACACCTTC | CAIFLGYYGYTF | . | TRBV6-1 | . | TRBJ1-2
TGTGCCAGCAGTGTAACTCGATTGAACCTAGAAGCTTTCTTT | CASSVTRLNLEAFF | . | TRBV6-1 | . | TRBJ1-1
TGTGCCAGCAGTCGTCCCGGGACAGGGAACACTGAAGCTTTCTTT | CASSRPGTGNTEAFF | TRBD1 | TRBV28 | few | TRBJ1-1
TGTGCCAGCAGCTTAGGCAGGATGAACACTGAAGCTTTCTTT | CASSLGRMNTEAFF | . | TRBV11-3 | few | TRBJ1-1
TGTGCCTGGTATCCGGGGGGTAGTGGCTACACCTTC | CAWYPGGSGYTF | . | TRBV30 | . | TRBJ1-2
TGTGCCAGCAGCCTTCAGCGGGGGGGCCAAGAGACCCAGTACTTC | CASSLQRGGQETQYF | TRBD2 | TRBV4-2 | . | TRBJ2-5
TGTGCCAGCTACTCTAGCGGGGGGGCCAACGTCCTGACTTTC | CASYSSGGANVLTF | TRBD2 | TRBV6-6 | few | TRBJ2-6
TGTGCCAGCAGTGAATCGGTGGGAGTACCCGCGAGGGAGCAGTTCTTC | CASSESVGVPAREQFF | . | TRBV25-1 | . | TRBJ2-1
TGTGCCAGCAGCTTCACAGGGGTTCGGGAGACCCAGTACTTC | CASSFTGVRETQYF | TRBD1 | TRBV7-9 | . | TRBJ2-5
TGTGCCAGCAGTTTAGACAGGGAGAGTTCACCCCTCCACTTT | CASSLDRESSPLHF | TRBD1 | TRBV6-5 | . | TRBJ1-6
TGTGCCAGCTCACCAACGGCTAGCGGGGGGGCACTCTACGAGCAGTACTTC | CASSPTASGGALYEQYF | TRBD2 | TRBV18 | . | TRBJ2-7
TGTGCCAGCAGCACCACCCGGACTGGCTACGAGCAGTACTTC | CASSTTRTGYEQYF | . | TRBV7-8 | . | TRBJ2-7
TGCGCCAGCAGCTTGGTGTTGGACTCGGGGTCACCCCTCCACTTT | CASSLVLDSGSPLHF | . | TRBV5-1 | . | TRBJ1-6
TGTGCCAGCAACGGGGGAGGCGGTGAAAAACTGTTTTTT | CASNGGGGEKLFF | . | TRBV28 | once | TRBJ1-4
TGCGCCAGCAGCCAAGGTATCCAGCAGGGCTCCGGGGAGCTGTTTTTT | CASSQGIQQGSGELFF | . | TRBV4-1 | few | TRBJ2-2
TGTGCCAGCAGTTCGGGACAGGGATGGGCAGATACGCAGTATTTT | CASSSGQGWADTQYF | TRBD1 | TRBV28 | . | TRBJ2-3
TGTGCCAGCAGCCCCGACAGAAATAATGAAAAACTGTTTTTT | CASSPDRNNEKLFF | . | TRBV28 | few | TRBJ1-4
TGTGCCAGCAGATCGGTCGATGAGCAGTTCTTC | CASRSVDEQFF | . | TRBV9 | . | TRBJ2-1
TGTGCCAGCAGCGTAGTTCCAGGGGGAGGTGAGACCCAGTACTTC | CASSVVPGGGETQYF | . | TRBV9 | few | TRBJ2-5
TGTGCCAGCAGCTTTATTCGCTCCTCGACGTTTCCCGGGGGAGGCGGAAAACTGTTTTTT | CASSFIRSSTFPGGGGKLFF | . | TRBV7-8 | . | TRBJ1-4
TGTGCCAGCAGCGCCGGGACAGACTATGGCTACACCTTC | CASSAGTDYGYTF | TRBD1 | TRBV11-2 | . | TRBJ1-2
TGTGCCAGCAAGTGGGGCGCGACGGGCGAGCAGTACTTC | CASKWGATGEQYF | . | TRBV14 | . | TRBJ2-7
TGTGCCAGCAGTTTAAGGCGGGGGTCCTACAATGAGCAGTTCTTC | CASSLRRGSYNEQFF | TRBD2 | TRBV27 | . | TRBJ2-1
TGTGCCAGCAGCCCCGGGACAGGGGCGGCAAAACTGTTTTTT | CASSPGTGAAKLFF | TRBD1 | TRBV6-1 | once | TRBJ1-4
TGTGCCAGCAGTTACTCATCAGGGGGCCGGTACGAGCAGTACTTC | CASSYSSGGRYEQYF | TRBD1 | TRBV6-5 | . | TRBJ2-7
TGTGCCAGCAGCTTACCCGGACAGGGACCTTTTGCTTTCTTT | CASSLPGQGPFAFF | . | TRBV21-1 | . | TRBJ1-1
TGTGCCAGCAGCTTATCAGGTATGAACACTGAAGCTTTCTTT | CASSLSGMNTEAFF | . | TRBV11-3 | . | TRBJ1-1
TGTGCCAGCAGTGACTCGGGACAGGGGGGAGATACGCAGTATTTT | CASSDSGQGGDTQYF | TRBD1 | TRBV6-4 | . | TRBJ2-3
TGTGCCATCAGTGAAGGACGAGGGTTCCCAGCGAGGAATGAGCAGTTCTTC | CAISEGRGFPARNEQFF | . | TRBV10-3 | . | TRBJ2-1
TGTGCCAGCAGTTACTCGACAACAGCCTACGAGCAGTACTTC | CASSYSTTAYEQYF | . | TRBV6-6 | few | TRBJ2-7
TGCAGCGTTTCAAACCAGATCAATCAGCCCCAGCATTTT | CSVSNQINQPQHF | . | TRBV29-1 | . | TRBJ1-5